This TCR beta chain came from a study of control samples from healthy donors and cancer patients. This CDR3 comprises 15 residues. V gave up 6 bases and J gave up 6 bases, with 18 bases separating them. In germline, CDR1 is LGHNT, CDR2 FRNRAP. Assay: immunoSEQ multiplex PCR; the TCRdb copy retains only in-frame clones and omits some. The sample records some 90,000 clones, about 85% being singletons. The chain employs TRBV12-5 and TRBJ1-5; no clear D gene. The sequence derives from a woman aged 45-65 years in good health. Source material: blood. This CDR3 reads CASGPGFGSFQPQHF. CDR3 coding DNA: TGTGCTAGTGGCCCTGGCTTCGGTTCATTTCAGCCCCAGCATTTT.